This T cell receptor (beta chain) is drawn from a study of blood T cell repertoires in COVID-19. Study overall: Material from acute and convalescent COVID-19 was sourced from the United States, Italy and Spain. PBMCs, B-cell-depleted T cells, or T cells provided the cDNA or gDNA that made up the material.

Per the original data handling: Amplified reference gene primers provided the basis for estimating nucleated cell counts. Measured with immunoSEQ multiplex PCR; TCRdb has only the in-frame clones, and not every one. That table furnishes V, J and clone size, whereas the DNA furnished D and trimming. The sample comprises some 290,000 clones, 87% of which are singletons, and 2.2% rests with the top ten. CDR1 is MNHNY, CDR2 SVGAGI, per germline (reference sequence). This CDR3 comprises 14 residues. Deletions cut 11 bases from V and 3 bases from J, with 20 bases between. Material for sequencing was peripheral blood. This clonotype was obtained from a woman between 45 and 60 years old who had recovered from COVID-19. The chain joins TRBV6-6 to TRBJ2-7; TRBD1 might be the D (8 bases). This CDR3 is CAANTGGAFYEQYF. In DNA, the CDR3 is TGTGCCGCCAACACAGGGGGGGCTTTCTACGAGCAGTACTTC.